This T cell receptor beta chain was obtained from a study of technical replicates of blood from several donors. The germline V gene has CDR1 SQVTM and CDR2 ANQGSEA. After removal of 7 bases from V and 1 base from J, the junction contained 6 bases not matched to a gene. The length of the CDR3 is 14 residues. Method: immunoSEQ multiplex PCR; TCRdb's copy keeps in-frame clones and lacks some. The sample has approximately 85,000 clones, nearly 95% seen once. The sequencing input was T cells isolated from PBMCs. The source of this sequence is a human donor in good health. The chain uses TRBV29-1 and TRBJ2-3, with 9 bases that match TRBD1. The CDR3 DNA sequence: TGCAGCGCTCCGGGACAGGGCGGCACAGATACGCAGTATTTT. Translation gives CSAPGQGGTDTQYF.